The T cell receptor beta chain described here comes from a study of vaccination effects on CD4 cells after COVID-19. Study findings and constraints: Early timepoints after infection were absent, and convalescent patients were few in the study.

This clone was detected once. The target antigen is unknown. Viral peptide pool expansion of antigen-specific CD4+ T cells preceded sequencing in the ViraFEST assay. Subsequent to a culture period of about nine days, CD4+ T cells were isolated. Two-dose vaccination with either BNT162b2 or mRNA-1273 was given to the participants. Neither prior SARS-CoV-2 infection nor positive nucleocapsid antibodies were present in the vaccine recipients. V lost 4 bases and J 1 base, leaving 2 bases between the germline ends. This CDR3 has 12 residues. The V gene's germline CDR1 is LGHDT and CDR2 YNNKEL (reference sequence). Some clones are missing from TCRdb's copy, which holds only in-frame ones; the method was immunoSEQ multiplex PCR. Of about 16,000 clones listed, approximately 70% were seen once; the top ten hold about 10%.

Sample: CD4+ T cells from PBMCs cultured with SARS-CoV-2 spike peptides, taken after COVID-19 vaccination. J is TRBJ1-5 and V is TRBV3-1 (or the pseudogene TRBV3-2), with unresolved D. The TCR originated in a human donor who received a COVID-19 vaccine. The CDR3 spells CASSRSNQPQHF. Written as DNA, the CDR3 is TGTGCCAGCAGCCGAAGCAATCAGCCCCAGCATTTT.